A single TCR beta chain is shown here with its context. Patients in Seattle were enrolled during active infection, then followed longitudinally. This specimen belongs to a study of blood T cell repertoires in COVID-19. Study details: Donors in the United States, Italy and Spain gave samples during acute or convalescent COVID-19. The analysed material was cDNA or gDNA that came from T cells, B-cell-depleted T cells, or PBMCs.

Original handling: It was from reference gene primer amplification that nucleated cell counts were estimated. Data came from immunoSEQ multiplex PCR; TCRdb stores just in-frame clones and leaves some out. V, J and clone size derive from that table, while D and trimming were established from the DNA sequence. The sample includes 25,000 to 30,000 clones, 93% of them seen just once. Trimming took 4 bases from V and 4 from J; bases not matched to a gene: 5. The CDR3 consists of 14 residues. The germline V gene encodes CDR1 GTSNPN and CDR2 SVGIG (reference sequence). The clonotype originates from a woman aged 70-85 years with COVID-19, enrolled during active disease. Sequenced: peripheral blood. The chain links TRBV30 to TRBJ1-2; TRBD1 agrees at 11 bases. The CDR3 sequence is CAWTGGTGGYGYTF. In DNA, the CDR3 is TGTGCCTGGACCGGGGGGACAGGGGGCTATGGCTACACCTTC.